The 27 T cell receptor beta chains listed next were all sequenced from one sample in a study of blood T cells in healthy people across ages. Primers used in a second PCR of roughly 6 to 12 cycles were a sample-barcoded 5' primer and a J-beta primer mix. Using its own MiXCR run on the 5' RACE reads, TCRdb lists one record per CDR3 protein. The sample includes approximately 800,000 distinct CDR3 sequences, about 56% of them seen just once. The material sequenced was blood. These receptors all come from a man aged 40-55 years in good health.

This clonotype showed up just a few times. The rearrangement uses TRBV29-1 and TRBJ2-7, with 13 bases identical to TRBD2. V shed 7 bases and J 6 bases; nucleotides not matched to a gene: 18. The CDR3 contains 17 residues. The germline CDR1 and CDR2 sequences are SQVTM and ANQGSEA. CDR3 loop: CSARTSGSPIASGEQYF. The CDR3 DNA follows: TGCAGCGCCCGGACTAGCGGGAGTCCGATCGCGAGTGGCGAGCAGTACTTC.

This rearrangement joins TRBV5-1 to TRBJ2-3; 9 bases fit TRBD1. Germline V lookup: CDR1 SGHRS, CDR2 YFSETQ. V was clipped by 2 bases and J by 6 bases; unmatched bases: 13. This CDR3 region has 17 residues. The CDR3 bases are TGCGCCAGCAGCTTTTGGGGGGCGACAGGGGGTATTGATACGCAGTATTTT. As protein: CASSFWGATGGIDTQYF.

The chain couples TRBV20-1 to TRBJ1-2; D gene uncertain. Trimming cost V 6 bases and J 6 bases, with 17 bases left between them. CDR3 length equals 13 residues. Germline CDR1 is DFQATT and CDR2 is SNEGSKA (reference sequence). The CDR3 sequence is CSAPLGVKDGYTF. The CDR3 nucleotides read TGCAGTGCCCCTTTAGGTGTAAAGGATGGCTACACCTTC.

The genes are TRBV7-2 and TRBJ1-2, with 7 bases identical to TRBD1. The CDR3 extends over 15 amino acids. With 6 bases clipped from V and 4 bases from J, the junction kept 11 bases outside the gene matches. Looked up from germline, CDR1 is SGHTA and CDR2 is FQGNSA. This CDR3 reads CASSQVQQGLYGYTF. DNA for the CDR3: TGTGCCAGCAGTCAAGTACAACAGGGGCTCTATGGCTACACCTTC.

The chain is built from TRBV28 and TRBJ2-3; 8 bases align to TRBD2. Trimming at V came to 5 bases and at J to 4 bases, leaving 5 bases not matched to a gene. This CDR3 is built from 14 residues. Germline CDR1 MDHEN, CDR2 SYDVKM. CDR3 residues: CASSGGLAADTQYF. The DNA of the CDR3 is TGTGCCAGCAGTGGAGGACTAGCAGCAGATACGCAGTATTTT.

The CDR3 loop is CASSPGVDSHSKLFF. DNA for the CDR3: TGCGCCAGCAGCCCTGGGGTGGACTCCCACTCAAAACTGTTTTTT. The rearrangement uses TRBV4-3 and TRBJ1-4; D is uncertain. The CDR3 extends over 15 amino acids. Trimming removed 4 bases from V and 10 bases from J, with 19 bases in between. Germline V gene lookup returns CDR1 LGHNA and CDR2 YSLEER.

The J gene is TRBJ1-2, the V gene TRBV10-2; possible D gene TRBD1, 5 bases. The CDR3 runs 15 residues. Germline values: CDR1 WSHSY, CDR2 SAAADI. V gave up 6 bases and J gave up 8 bases, with 22 bases separating them. Here the CDR3 reads CASSPGGRGGKGYTF. The DNA of the CDR3 is TGCGCCAGCAGCCCGGGTGGTAGGGGCGGTAAGGGCTACACCTTC.

This CDR3 reads CASSQGVSTEAFF. In nucleotides, the CDR3 is TGCGCCAGCAGCCAGGGGGTTTCCACTGAAGCTTTCTTT. The rearrangement uses TRBV4-1 and TRBJ1-1; D possibly corresponds to TRBD1 (5 bases). The CDR3 is made up of 13 amino acids. Germline V gene data show CDR1 as MGHRA and CDR2 as YSYEKL. V lost 3 bases to trimming and J lost 4 bases, with 9 bases between them.

The chain recombines TRBV2 with TRBJ2-3; TRBD1 might be the D (7 bases). Trimming removed 4 bases at V and 6 bases at J, with 20 bases between. Per germline, CDR1 SNHLY and CDR2 FYNNEI. The CDR3 sequence is 16 residues long. The DNA for the CDR3 is TGTGCCAGCAGTGTGGCCGCGGGACAGCCGGCGGATACGCAGTATTTT. Encoded protein: CASSVAAGQPADTQYF.

As regards this clonotype: A much larger clone lies one base from this, so it may be a read error. This rearrangement joins TRBV29-1 to TRBJ2-1; D may correspond to TRBD1 or TRBD2 (5 bases each). The V end lost 7 bases, the J end lost 5 bases, and 9 bases lay between the germline ends. The CDR3 runs to 11 residues. CDR1 and CDR2 (germline): SQVTM, ANQGSEA. DNA for the CDR3: TGCAGCGAGGGACCGGACAATGAGCAGTTCTTC. Translated: CSEGPDNEQFF.

This sequence joins TRBV12-3 or TRBV12-4 and TRBJ2-1; 7 nucleotides align to TRBD2. The CDR3 totals 14 residues. V was pared by 8 bases and J by 0 bases, with 4 bases of the junction left unmatched. The CDR3 sequence is CASQWEGSYNEQFF. The CDR3 DNA reads TGTGCCAGCCAGTGGGAGGGCTCCTACAATGAGCAGTTCTTC.

This chain joins TRBV4-1 and TRBJ2-7; possibly TRBD2 for D (7 bases). The CDR3 spans 16 residues. Germline V gene sequence: CDR1 MGHRA, CDR2 YSYEKL. Between the trimmed V and J ends, which lost 3 bases and 0 bases, there was a span of 15 bases. CDR3 amino acids: CASSQGGADLSYEQYF. CDR3 DNA: TGCGCCAGCAGCCAGGGGGGGGCGGATCTCTCCTACGAGCAGTACTTC.

This sequence joins TRBV24-1 and TRBJ2-1; 9 bases align to TRBD1. V trimming: 3 bases; J trimming: 8 bases; junction bases outside the gene matches: 10. The CDR3 contains 16 residues. Germline CDR1 KGHDR, CDR2 SFDVKD. CDR3 in amino acids: CATSDPDGTGRDEQFF. The DNA of the CDR3 is TGTGCCACCAGTGATCCCGACGGGACAGGGAGAGATGAGCAGTTCTTC.

This clonotype appeared a few times. The chain recombines TRBV25-1 with TRBJ2-7; TRBD1 agrees at 7 bases. V was clipped by 4 bases and J by 1 base; unmatched bases: 4. Germline CDR1 MGHDK, CDR2 SYGVNS. The CDR3 length is 14 residues. The DNA for the CDR3 is TGTGCCAGCAGTGGGGACAGCGGTTCCTACGAGCAGTACTTC. Residues: CASSGDSGSYEQYF.

CDR3 loop: CASCRDSSNQPQHF. The CDR3 nucleotides read TGTGCCAGCTGCCGGGACAGTAGCAATCAGCCCCAGCATTTT. V is TRBV6-6 and J is TRBJ1-5, with TRBD1 matching 7 bases. This CDR3 region has 14 residues. The J segment lost 0 bases and the V segment lost 8 bases, leaving 4 bases of the junction unmatched. The germline V gene has CDR1 MNHNY and CDR2 SVGAGI (reference sequence).

The V call is TRBV29-1, the J call TRBJ2-3; 11 bases agree with TRBD2. Germline CDR1 SQVTM, CDR2 ANQGSEA. V gave up 6 bases and J gave up 3 bases; unmatched junction bases: 2. The CDR3 runs 13 residues. This CDR3 is CSVASGGTDTQYF. CDR3 coding DNA: TGCAGCGTCGCTAGCGGGGGGACAGATACGCAGTATTTT.

CDR3 amino acids: CASQGYAVNTEAFF. The CDR3 coding sequence is TGTGCCAGCCAGGGATATGCGGTGAACACTGAAGCTTTCTTT. V usage is TRBV28 and J usage is TRBJ1-1, with TRBD1 as a possible D gene (5 bases). The V end lost 8 bases, the J end lost 0 bases, and 13 bases lay between the germline ends. There are 14 residues in the CDR3. Germline V gene data show CDR1 as MDHEN and CDR2 as SYDVKM. The complete variable domain, with remaining parts taken from reference TRBV28 and TRBJ1-1, reads DVKVTQSSRYLVKRTGEKVFLECVQDMDHENMFWYRQDPGLGLRLIYFSYDVKMKEKGDIPEGYSVSREKKERFSLILESASTNQTSMYLCASQGYAVNTEAFFGQGTRLTVV.

This clonotype was detected a few times. The rearrangement uses TRBV6-2 or TRBV6-3 and TRBJ2-7; D gene unclear. CDR1 and CDR2 (germline): MNHEY, SVGEGT. The V end lost 0 bases, the J end lost 1 base, and 13 bases lay between the germline ends. The CDR3 spans 16 residues. The chain's CDR3 is CASSYSIQAGSYEQYF. The CDR3 bases are TGTGCCAGCAGTTACTCGATTCAGGCCGGGTCCTACGAGCAGTACTTC.

This clonotype was counted only a few times. This rearrangement joins TRBV10-3 to TRBJ2-5, with D possibly being TRBD1 (6 bases). Germline loops: CDR1 ENHRY, CDR2 SYGVKD. V lost 2 bases and J 11 bases, leaving 9 bases between the germline ends. This CDR3 spans 11 amino acids. Written as DNA, the CDR3 is TGTGCCATCAGTGAGGTGGACAGACAGTACTTC. This gives the protein CAISEVDRQYF.

This clonotype has a single count. V usage is TRBV4-1 and J usage is TRBJ2-3; D unresolved. The CDR3 runs 16 residues. Per germline, CDR1 MGHRA and CDR2 YSYEKL. V lost 0 bases, J lost 2 bases, and 12 bases lay in between. CDR3 region: CASSQEDGLSTDTQYF. Here the CDR3 DNA reads TGCGCCAGCAGCCAAGAGGACGGGCTTTCCACAGATACGCAGTATTTT.

There are a few counts of this clonotype. The genes are TRBV4-2 and TRBJ1-2; D uncertain. Looked up from germline, CDR1 is LGHNA and CDR2 is YNFKEQ. V lost 2 bases, J lost 3 bases, and 13 bases lay in between. CDR3 length equals 15 residues. The CDR3: CASSQSPSIDYGYTF. The DNA of the CDR3 is TGTGCCAGCAGCCAATCACCCAGTATTGACTATGGCTACACCTTC.

V and J are TRBV5-1 and TRBJ1-4; D might be TRBD1 (6 bases). The CDR3 sequence is 17 residues long. Germline V gives CDR1 SGHRS, CDR2 YFSETQ. V was shortened by 2 bases and J by 8 bases, with 22 bases between the two germline ends. CDR3 nucleotide sequence: TGCGCCAGCAGCTTCGGAGGATACAGGGCTCTGGGGGAAAAACTGTTTTTT. Translated: CASSFGGYRALGEKLFF.

J is TRBJ2-5 and V is TRBV4-2, with a weak D call TRBD2 (6 bases). Trimming took 4 bases from V and 11 from J, leaving 20 bases between them. This CDR3 has 14 amino acids. CDR1 is LGHNA and CDR2 is YNFKEQ in the germline V gene. CDR3 in amino acids: CASSPGLKTGEQYF. The CDR3 DNA reads TGTGCCAGCAGCCCGGGGCTAAAAACGGGGGAGCAGTACTTC.

This clonotype was observed a handful of times. V usage is TRBV5-5 and J usage is TRBJ1-5; maybe TRBD1 (5 bases). This CDR3 spans 15 amino acids. V was cut by 3 bases and J by 1 base, with 11 bases left in between. CDR1 and CDR2 from the germline V gene are SGHKS and YYEKEE (reference sequence). Written as DNA, the CDR3 is TGTGCCAGCAGCTACCAGGGTCTGAGCAATCAGCCCCAGCATTTT. It is translated as CASSYQGLSNQPQHF.

This clonotype was counted only a few times. The chain combines TRBV7-9 with TRBJ1-4, with D possibly being TRBD1 (5 bases). The germline V and J ends were trimmed by 4 bases and 5 bases, with 14 bases remaining between them. The CDR3 extends over 15 amino acids. CDR1 is SEHNR, CDR2 FQNEAQ, per germline (reference sequence). CDR3 amino acids: CASSSGGTGNEKLFF. The CDR3 DNA sequence: TGTGCCAGCAGCTCGGGCGGGACGGGAAATGAAAAACTGTTTTTT. Full variable domain (remainder filled in from reference TRBV7-9 and TRBJ1-4): DTGVSQNPRHKITKRGQNVTFRCDPISEHNRLYWYRQTLGQGPEFLTYFQNEAQLEKSRLLSDRFSAERPKGSFSTLEIQRTEQGDSAMYLCASSSGGTGNEKLFFGSGTQLSVL.

CDR3 DNA: TGTGCCAGCAGGACAGGGGCCGACGAGCAGTACTTC. This translates into CASRTGADEQYF. V and J are TRBV28 and TRBJ2-7, with 8 nucleotides matching TRBD1. The CDR3 length is 12 residues. From germline, CDR1 is MDHEN and CDR2 SYDVKM. V gave up 6 bases and J gave up 5 bases; unmatched junction bases: 3.

The genes are TRBV20-1 and TRBJ2-1, with D maybe TRBD2 (6 bases). Trimming shortened V by 2 bases and J by 3 bases, and 11 bases separated the two germline ends. In germline, CDR1 is DFQATT, CDR2 SNEGSKA (reference sequence). This CDR3 comprises 14 residues. CDR3 nucleotide sequence: TGCAGTGCTAGACGACTAGAGGACTACAATGAGCAGTTCTTC. It is translated as CSARRLEDYNEQFF.